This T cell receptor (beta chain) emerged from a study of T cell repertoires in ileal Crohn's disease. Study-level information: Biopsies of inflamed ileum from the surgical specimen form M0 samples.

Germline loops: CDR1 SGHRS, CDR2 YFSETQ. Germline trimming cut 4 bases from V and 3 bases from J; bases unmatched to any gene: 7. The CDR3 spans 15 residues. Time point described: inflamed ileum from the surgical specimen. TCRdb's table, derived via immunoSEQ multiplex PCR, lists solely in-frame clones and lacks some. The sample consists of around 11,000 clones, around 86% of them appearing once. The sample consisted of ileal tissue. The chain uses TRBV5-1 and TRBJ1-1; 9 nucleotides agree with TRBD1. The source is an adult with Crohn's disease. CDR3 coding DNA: TGCGCCAGCAGCCAACAGGGGGCGCCGGACACTGAAGCTTTCTTT. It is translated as CASSQQGAPDTEAFF.